This paragraph covers one TCR beta chain sequence. Its antigen is as yet unknown. The data belong to a study of Ad26.COV2.S vaccination and SARS-CoV-2 variants. Across the study: Sample donor was a member of the COV1001 Ad26.COV2.S trial arm. By the intramuscular route, Ad26.COV2.S was given once, or twice 56 days apart.

Method: immunoSEQ multiplex PCR; TCRdb's copy keeps in-frame clones and lacks some. The table includes around 340,000 clones, roughly 90% detected once. Overall study results and limits: Vaccine recipients had higher spike-specific TCR breadth than placebo recipients.

Treatment denoted: roughly 20 received Ad26.COV2.S at low or high dose, single or two shots; 5 received placebo; per-sample allocation not given. Collection of samples fell on day 63 after the first vaccine or placebo injection. It was an adult aged 18-55 years in Boston who was the donor. The sample consisted of peripheral blood, taken in a trial of Ad26.COV2.S vaccine versus placebo. The sequence derives from a person aged 18-60 years who received the Ad26.COV2.S COVID-19 vaccine or a placebo.

CDR3 loop: CASSPTSGETQYF. In DNA, the CDR3 is TGTGCCAGCAGTCCGACTAGCGGCGAGACCCAGTACTTC. J is TRBJ2-5 and V is TRBV12-3 or TRBV12-4; 9 nucleotides agree with TRBD2. This CDR3 has 13 residues. V dropped 5 bases and J dropped 5; count of bases not matched to a gene: 3.